Presented here are 21 T cell receptor beta chains from one specimen sequenced in a study of blood T cell repertoires in COVID-19. Libraries were prepared by immunoSEQ multiplex PCR; TCRdb keeps only in-frame clonotypes and omits some of them. The sample includes around 620,000 clones, around 90% seen only once; the top ten take about 0.24%. Material for sequencing was peripheral blood. These receptors all stem from a woman aged 18-29 years with acute or convalescent COVID-19.

The gene calls are TRBV7-9 and TRBJ1-5; D is unresolved. Per germline, CDR1 SEHNR and CDR2 FQNEAQ (reference sequence). The CDR3 length is 14 residues. Trimming left V 5 bases short and J 4 bases short, with 12 bases between. The DNA of the CDR3 is TGTGCCAGCAGCGCGGGTACTGGGAATCAGCCCCAGCATTTT. It encodes CASSAGTGNQPQHF.

The CDR3 DNA is TGTGCCAGCACCCCTTTCGACAGGGAGTTCTACAATGAGCAGTTCTTC. Its protein product is CASTPFDREFYNEQFF. V is TRBV9 and J is TRBJ2-1; the match to TRBD1 covers 7 bases. Germline CDR1 reads SGDLS; CDR2 reads YYNGEE. V shed 6 bases and J 3 bases; nucleotides not matched to a gene: 12. CDR3 length equals 16 residues.

J is TRBJ1-3 and V is TRBV6-6; D gene uncertain. The ends were cut back, 2 bases at V and 1 base at J, with 6 bases in the middle. This CDR3 region has 14 residues. Germline V gene lookup returns CDR1 MNHNY and CDR2 SVGAGI (reference sequence). CDR3 DNA sequence: TGTGCCAGCAGTTACCCGGGGTCTGGAAACACCATATATTTT. Its translation is CASSYPGSGNTIYF.

The gene calls are TRBV24-1 and TRBJ2-3; 9 bases align to TRBD2. Germline CDR1 and CDR2: KGHDR and SFDVKD. The junction had 9 bases not matched to a gene; V was cut back by 9 bases and J by 6 bases. This CDR3 contains 14 residues. CDR3 in DNA: TGTGCCACCCAGGAGCGGGGGGCGACGGATACGCAGTATTTT. Protein: CATQERGATDTQYF.

This chain links TRBV6-5 with TRBJ1-5; D might be TRBD1 (6 bases). Trimming cost V 9 bases and J 3 bases, with 12 bases left between them. CDR1 is MNHEY, CDR2 SVGAGI, per germline. The CDR3 is 13 amino acids. The CDR3 region is CARTGRLNQPQHF. DNA of the CDR3: TGTGCCAGGACAGGTAGACTCAATCAGCCCCAGCATTTT.

The J gene is TRBJ2-1, the V gene TRBV7-2; D is uncertain. Germline CDR1 SGHTA, CDR2 FQGNSA. This CDR3 contains 12 residues. Deletions cut 2 bases from V and 5 bases from J, with 4 bases between. This chain's CDR3 is CASSLQDNEQFF. Written as DNA, the CDR3 is TGTGCCAGCAGCTTACAGGACAATGAGCAGTTCTTC.

The chain employs TRBV6-5 and TRBJ1-2; 8 bases are shared with TRBD1. Per germline, CDR1 MNHEY and CDR2 SVGAGI. The V gene end was trimmed by 0 bases and the J gene end by 5 bases; junction bases not matched to a gene: 5. This CDR3 region has 15 residues. The CDR3 loop is CASSYSAGGRYGYTF. The CDR3 region has the DNA TGTGCCAGCAGTTACTCGGCAGGGGGCAGATATGGCTACACCTTC.

The chain combines TRBV24-1 with TRBJ1-3; 7 bases map to TRBD1. The V gene's germline CDR1 is KGHDR and CDR2 SFDVKD. J lost 3 bases, V lost 3 bases, and 13 bases had no gene match. This CDR3 is built from 18 residues. The CDR3 DNA follows: TGTGCCACCAGTGATCCCGGGACAGCATCCATCTTTGGAAACACCATATATTTT. Residues: CATSDPGTASIFGNTIYF.

This clone was seen once. This chain joins TRBV27 and TRBJ2-7; 10 positions agree with TRBD1. V lost 3 bases and J lost 6; bases outside the gene matches: 5. Per germline, CDR1 MNHEY and CDR2 SMNVEV (reference sequence). The CDR3 is 14 residues long. Written as DNA, the CDR3 is TGTGCCAGCAGTTTGGGACAGGGGATTGGCGAGCAGTACTTC. Protein product: CASSLGQGIGEQYF.

The chain links TRBV5-1 to TRBJ1-4, with 9 bases matching TRBD1. J gave up 4 bases and V 6 bases, and 13 bases lay outside the gene matches. Germline V gives CDR1 SGHRS, CDR2 YFSETQ. CDR3 length: 17 amino acids. CDR3 sequence reads: CASTRTGGRTLNEKLFF. As DNA, the CDR3 is TGCGCCAGCACCAGAACAGGGGGCCGAACCCTTAATGAAAAACTGTTTTTT.

This rearrangement joins TRBV29-1 to TRBJ2-2; D is possibly TRBD1 (6 bases). The CDR3 runs 12 residues. The V and J ends lost 7 bases and 6 bases respectively, with 12 bases between them. Germline V lookup: CDR1 SQVTM, CDR2 ANQGSEA. This chain's CDR3 is CSGGTGSGELFF. The CDR3 DNA reads TGCAGCGGCGGCACAGGGTCCGGGGAGCTGTTTTTT.

The chain combines TRBV5-1 with TRBJ1-6; the D gene is possibly TRBD1 (6 bases). This CDR3 contains 18 residues. Germline V gives CDR1 SGHRS, CDR2 YFSETQ. The V end lost 1 base, the J end lost 2 bases, and 16 bases lay between the germline ends. This CDR3 is CASSLLGPRTAYNSPLHF. CDR3 sequence (DNA): TGCGCCAGCAGCTTGTTGGGGCCTCGGACAGCCTATAATTCACCCCTCCACTTT.

The chain links TRBV25-1 to TRBJ1-1; no firm D call. Germline V gives CDR1 MGHDK, CDR2 SYGVNS. This CDR3 spans 13 amino acids. The V gene lost 2 bases and the J gene lost 8 bases, with 12 bases spanning the gap. The DNA for the CDR3 is TGTGCCAGCAGTGAAGAGGTCAAAAGCGAAGCTTTCTTT. Translation: CASSEEVKSEAFF.

This clone was detected once. The chain employs TRBV4-3 and TRBJ1-3; 8 nucleotides align to TRBD1. The length of the CDR3 is 16 residues. V lost 0 bases and J lost 0; bases outside the gene matches: 1. The germline CDR1 and CDR2 sequences are LGHNA and YSLEER. CDR3 bases: TGCGCCAGCAGCCAAGATGGGACAGGCTCTGGAAACACCATATATTTT. This translates into CASSQDGTGSGNTIYF.

This clone was counted between two and nine times. Different DNA sequences within this sample yield the same CDR3. The chain recombines TRBV7-9 with TRBJ1-5; the D is unclear. The ends were cut back, 3 bases at V and 6 bases at J, with 6 bases in the middle. The germline gives CDR1 SEHNR, CDR2 FQNEAQ (reference sequence). This CDR3 region has 12 residues. The CDR3 nucleotides are TGTGCCAGCAGCTTGACTGGTCAGCCCCAGCATTTT. Its translation: CASSLTGQPQHF.

Here the CDR3 reads CASSEWAQSYEQYF. DNA for the CDR3: TGTGCCAGCAGTGAATGGGCGCAATCCTACGAGCAGTACTTC. This rearrangement joins TRBV6-1 to TRBJ2-7, with D unresolved. Germline assignment: CDR1 MNHNS and CDR2 SASEGT. This CDR3 is built from 14 residues. Trimming removed 2 bases at V and 1 base at J, with 9 bases between.

The V gene is TRBV27, the J gene TRBJ1-2; D is uncertain. Deletions cut 8 bases from V and 4 bases from J, with 14 bases between. The germline V gene encodes CDR1 MNHEY and CDR2 SMNVEV (reference sequence). The CDR3 is made up of 13 amino acids. CDR3 amino acids: CASAQTRSYGYTF. CDR3 sequence (DNA): TGTGCCAGCGCCCAGACACGTTCCTATGGCTACACCTTC.

The chain combines TRBV11-3 with TRBJ2-5, with 7 bases that match TRBD2. After removal of 5 bases from V and 2 bases from J, the junction contained 11 bases not matched to a gene. The germline CDR1 and CDR2 sequences are SGHNT and YENEEA. This CDR3 has 16 amino acids. CDR3 nucleotide sequence: TGTGCCAGCAGCCCCCGACTAGCTTCGGGACAAGAGACCCAGTACTTC. Its protein product is CASSPRLASGQETQYF.

This chain links TRBV2 with TRBJ1-4; 7 bases agree with TRBD1. Germline CDR1 and CDR2: SNHLY and FYNNEI. The V gene end was trimmed by 2 bases and the J gene end by 5 bases; junction bases not matched to a gene: 5. There are 15 residues in the CDR3. The CDR3, as DNA: TGTGCCAGCAGTGAACGAGAGACAGGGAATGAAAAACTGTTTTTT. It is translated as CASSERETGNEKLFF. Complete variable domain (other parts from reference TRBV2 and TRBJ1-4): EPEVTQTPSHQVTQMGQEVILRCVPISNHLYFYWYRQILGQKVEFLVSFYNNEISEKSEIFDDQFSVERPDGSNFTLKIRSTKLEDSAMYFCASSERETGNEKLFFGSGTQLSVL.

This CDR3 is CASSKPLQGSKYGYTF. DNA of the CDR3: TGTGCCAGCAGTAAACCCCTACAGGGGAGCAAATATGGCTACACCTTC. This sequence joins TRBV6-6 and TRBJ1-2, with 7 bases identical to TRBD1. V lost 5 bases to trimming and J lost 5 bases; unmatched junction nucleotides: 14. Per the germline V gene, CDR1 is MNHNY and CDR2 is SVGAGI (reference sequence). The CDR3 consists of 16 residues.

The V call is TRBV6-2 or TRBV6-3, the J call TRBJ2-2; TRBD2 matches at 15 bases. Germline V gene sequence: CDR1 MNHEY, CDR2 SVGEGT. The CDR3 covers 17 residues. V shed 5 bases, J shed 10 bases, and the junction held 11 bases outside the gene matches. The CDR3 sequence is CASSIRRTSGGAMELFF. The CDR3 nucleotides are TGTGCCAGCAGTATACGAAGGACTAGCGGGGGGGCCATGGAGCTGTTTTTT.